This T cell receptor (beta chain) was sequenced for a study of patients with pleural tuberculosis (dated by TCRdb to about 2014). The instrument was an Illumina Genome Analyzer IIx. TCRdb reprocessed the public reads (quality trimming at Q25 with fastp, clone calling with MiXCR) and kept in-frame beta chains. Each entry is one CDR3 protein sequence, shown with its most common DNA and genes. This sample holds approximately 53,000 distinct CDR3 sequences; approximately 7.5% were observed only once. The ten largest clones take up about 17% of the sample. A remark on this clonotype: Its antigen is still unknown. The record has no base qualities; no much larger clone is one base away.

CDR1 and CDR2, per the germline V gene, are ENHRY and SYGVKD. V lost 6 bases and J lost 5 bases; the stretch between them is 17 bases long. The CDR3, from cysteine to phenylalanine, totals 15 residues. The kept DNA is CDR3 alone, 45 bases in frame from the first base. The sequence derives from a human donor with pleural tuberculosis. The V gene is TRBV10-3 and the J gene is TRBJ2-1; the D gene is tentatively TRBD1 or TRBD2, each matching 5 bases. The bases read TGTGCCATCAGGGACACAAAGGGACCAGACAATGAGCAGTTCTTC. Its protein product is CAIRDTKGPDNEQFF.